The 25 T cell receptor beta chains below were found in one sample sequenced in a study of vaccination effects on CD4 cells after COVID-19. Peptide-pool stimulation followed by sequencing identified expanded antigen-specific CD4+ clonotypes in the ViraFEST assay. Once cultured for 9 to 11 days, the cells underwent separation to obtain CD4+ T cells. Participants were given two doses of BNT162b2 or mRNA-1273 vaccine. Using immunoSEQ multiplex PCR, the repertoire was profiled, and TCRdb retains in-frame clones only, with some absent. This sample carries 15,000 to 20,000 clones, about 78% of them seen once, and the ten largest clones take approximately 20%. The antigens of these receptors remain unknown. The sequencing here drew on CD4+ T cells from PBMCs cultured with HCoV-NL63 spike peptides, taken after COVID-19 vaccination. The receptors were sampled from a human donor who received a COVID-19 vaccine.

The rearrangement joins TRBV5-5 to TRBJ2-1, with 10 bases fitting TRBD2. Trimming took 4 bases from V and 7 from J; bases not matched to a gene: 11. This CDR3 has 16 amino acids. Germline V gene data show CDR1 as SGHKS and CDR2 as YYEKEE (reference sequence). CDR3 protein: CASSPPRSGRGNEQFF. As DNA, the CDR3 is TGTGCCAGCAGCCCCCCGAGGAGCGGGAGGGGGAATGAGCAGTTCTTC.

The chain combines TRBV5-1 with TRBJ2-7; D might be TRBD2 (7 bases). Trimming took off 2 bases at V and 3 bases at J, with 12 bases between the two ends. The CDR3 runs 14 residues. Germline loops: CDR1 SGHRS, CDR2 YFSETQ. The DNA for the CDR3 is TGCGCCAGCAGCTTAGGAGGGGGGGGCTACGAGCAGTACTTC. Its translation is CASSLGGGGYEQYF.

The rearrangement links TRBV13 to TRBJ2-3; the match to TRBD2 covers 12 bases. The CDR3 extends over 15 amino acids. Germline V gene lookup returns CDR1 PRHDT and CDR2 FYEKMQ (reference sequence). CDR3 nucleotides: TGTGCTACCGGGCTAGCGGGAGGGGAGACAGATACGCAGTATTTT. This encodes CATGLAGGETDTQYF.

V and J are TRBV7-2 and TRBJ1-1; D may be TRBD1 (5 bases). This CDR3 has 14 residues. The ends were cut back, 5 bases at V and 2 bases at J, with 12 bases in the middle. Per the germline V gene, CDR1 is SGHTA and CDR2 is FQGNSA. Here the CDR3 DNA reads TGTGCCAGCAGCGGACGACAGCTCAACACTGAAGCTTTCTTT. Amino acids: CASSGRQLNTEAFF.

The chain combines TRBV2 with TRBJ2-7; 13 positions match TRBD2. V lost 8 bases and J lost 6; bases outside the gene matches: 7. The CDR3 contains 14 residues. From germline, CDR1 is SNHLY and CDR2 FYNNEI. The CDR3, as DNA: TGTGCCAGCCATAGGACTAGCGGGGGTGTCGAGCAGTACTTC. It specifies CASHRTSGGVEQYF.

This sequence joins TRBV7-9 and TRBJ1-2; D uncertain. The CDR3 length is 11 residues. Per germline, CDR1 SEHNR and CDR2 FQNEAQ (reference sequence). Trimming removed 5 bases from V and 8 bases from J, with 9 bases in between. CDR3 DNA: TGTGCCAGCAGCCCGGTGGAGGGCTACACCTTC. Protein sequence: CASSPVEGYTF.

This rearrangement joins TRBV30 to TRBJ2-3; the D gene is possibly TRBD1 (6 bases). CDR3 length: 14 residues. The germline CDR1 and CDR2 sequences are GTSNPN and SVGIG (reference sequence). V lost 7 bases to trimming and J lost 3 bases, with 17 bases between them. In nucleotides, the CDR3 is TGTGCCTCCCGTCCCGGACAGAGGACAGATACGCAGTATTTT. Amino acids: CASRPGQRTDTQYF.

The chain has TRBV2 and TRBJ1-5, with TRBD1 identical over 7 bases. Per the germline V gene, CDR1 is SNHLY and CDR2 is FYNNEI. Germline trimming cut 1 base from V and 7 bases from J; bases unmatched to any gene: 7. The length of the CDR3 is 15 residues. CDR3 nucleotides: TGTGCCAGCAGTGAAGTCGGCAGGGGGTTCCAGCCCCAGCATTTT. Amino acids: CASSEVGRGFQPQHF.

V and J are TRBV12-3 or TRBV12-4 and TRBJ1-1, with 9 nucleotides matching TRBD1. The CDR3 extends over 13 amino acids. V was clipped by 10 bases and J by 6 bases; unmatched bases: 9. This CDR3 is CATNPGQGAEAFF. DNA of the CDR3: TGTGCCACCAACCCGGGACAGGGAGCTGAAGCTTTCTTT.

The chain combines TRBV4-1 with TRBJ2-1, with D perhaps TRBD2 (5 bases). Germline CDR1 and CDR2: MGHRA and YSYEKL. Trimming took off 3 bases at V and 1 base at J, with 10 bases between the two ends. The CDR3 has 15 amino acids. The CDR3 DNA is TGCGCCAGCAGCCAGCGGGCTCTATCCTACAATGAGCAGTTCTTC. As protein: CASSQRALSYNEQFF.

V is TRBV6-5 and J is TRBJ2-7; 10 bases line up with TRBD2. V was pared by 2 bases and J by 4 bases, with 8 bases of the junction left unmatched. Germline V gene data show CDR1 as MNHEY and CDR2 as SVGAGI. The CDR3 contains 16 residues. The CDR3: CASSYNLAGEAYEQYF. The CDR3 coding sequence is TGTGCCAGCAGTTACAACCTAGCGGGAGAGGCATACGAGCAGTACTTC.

This rearrangement joins TRBV30 to TRBJ1-6; 7 bases are a match to TRBD1. CDR3 length equals 14 residues. V dropped 3 bases and J dropped 9; count of bases not matched to a gene: 8. Germline values: CDR1 GTSNPN, CDR2 SVGIG (reference sequence). The CDR3 protein is CAWRRQGGSSPLHF. The CDR3 DNA follows: TGTGCCTGGAGGAGGCAGGGGGGTAGTTCACCCCTCCACTTT.

The chain links TRBV18 to TRBJ2-7; 8 nucleotides match TRBD2. The germline V gene has CDR1 KGHSH and CDR2 LQKENI. The CDR3 sequence is 15 residues long. V was clipped by 2 bases and J by 3 bases; unmatched bases: 6. CDR3 region: CASSPSRGGLYEQYF. In DNA, the CDR3 is TGTGCCAGCTCACCATCCCGGGGGGGCCTCTACGAGCAGTACTTC. Full variable domain (rest looked up from reference TRBV18 and TRBJ2-7): NAGVMQNPRHLVRRRGQEARLRCSPMKGHSHVYWYRQLPEEGLKFMVYLQKENIIDESGMPKERFSAEFPKEGPSILRIQQVVRGDSAAYFCASSPSRGGLYEQYFGPGTRLTVT.

This clone appeared once. The rearrangement joins TRBV4-3 to TRBJ1-2; tentative D call: TRBD1 (6 bases). There are 15 residues in the CDR3. V gave up 1 base and J gave up 6 bases, with 15 bases separating them. Germline-derived CDR1 and CDR2 are LGHNA and YSLEER. This CDR3 is CASSQARQAFHGYTF. The CDR3 DNA reads TGCGCCAGCAGCCAAGCAAGACAGGCATTCCATGGCTACACCTTC.

This chain connects TRBV18 to TRBJ2-3; no reliable D call. Trimming stripped 4 bases from V and 3 bases from J, with 11 bases between. CDR1 and CDR2 from the germline V gene are KGHSH and LQKENI. This CDR3 is 14 amino acids long. CDR3 nucleotides: TGTGCCAGCTCACAACCCTCCGGGACAGATACGCAGTATTTT. It yields the protein CASSQPSGTDTQYF.

This chain joins TRBV30 and TRBJ1-2; no reliable D call. CDR3 size: 13 residues. The germline CDR1 and CDR2 sequences are GTSNPN and SVGIG (reference sequence). Trimming took off 3 bases at V and 7 bases at J, with 15 bases between the two ends. The CDR3 coding sequence is TGTGCCTGGAGGACGACGGGTCCCGGTGGCTACACCTTC. This codes for CAWRTTGPGGYTF.

By sample fraction, this clone is hyperexpanded. The chain combines TRBV14 with TRBJ2-5; D is perhaps TRBD2 (6 bases). Germline V gene sequence: CDR1 SGHDN, CDR2 FVKESK. The CDR3 length is 15 residues. V was pared by 2 bases and J by 1 base, with 11 bases between. This chain's CDR3 is CASSQPGTPQETQYF. In DNA, the CDR3 is TGTGCCAGCAGCCAACCCGGGACTCCCCAAGAGACCCAGTACTTC. Supplemented by reference TRBV14 and TRBJ2-5, the full variable domain reads EAGVTQFPSHSVIEKGQTVTLRCDPISGHDNLYWYRRVMGKEIKFLLHFVKESKQDESGMPNNRFLAERTGGTYSTLKVQPAELEDSGVYFCASSQPGTPQETQYFGPGTRLLVL.

The count of this clone is one. This chain connects TRBV7-4 to TRBJ1-1, with D possibly being TRBD1 (5 bases). CDR1 is SGHVT and CDR2 is SQSDAQ in the germline V gene. CDR3 length equals 15 residues. The V and J ends lost 6 bases and 1 base respectively, with 15 bases between them. CDR3 sequence reads: CASSSTGRKNTEAFF. CDR3 bases: TGTGCCAGCAGTTCAACGGGACGGAAGAACACTGAAGCTTTCTTT.

The chain uses TRBV18 and TRBJ1-3, with D possibly matching TRBD1 (5 bases). Germline V gives CDR1 KGHSH, CDR2 LQKENI. This CDR3 comprises 16 residues. The V end was cut by 4 bases, the J end by 0 bases, with 13 bases between. For the CDR3, the DNA is TGTGCCAGCTCACAAAACGGGGACCCCTCTGGAAACACCATATATTTT. Translating it yields CASSQNGDPSGNTIYF.

The rearrangement uses TRBV9 and TRBJ2-1, with D unresolved. V lost 3 bases, J lost 2 bases, and 9 bases lay in between. The germline gives CDR1 SGDLS, CDR2 YYNGEE. This CDR3 has 14 amino acids. CDR3: CASSADGTYNEQFF. DNA of the CDR3: TGTGCCAGCAGCGCGGACGGAACCTACAATGAGCAGTTCTTC.

This clone was observed a single time. The chain is built from TRBV30 and TRBJ2-5; TRBD2 matches at 13 bases. The CDR3 contains 15 residues. Losses at the gene ends were 0 bases for V and 7 bases for J; bases not matched to a gene: 5. The germline V gene has CDR1 GTSNPN and CDR2 SVGIG (reference sequence). CDR3 sequence reads: CAWSVGLAGVGTQYF. The CDR3 nucleotides read TGTGCCTGGAGTGTTGGACTAGCGGGAGTCGGGACCCAGTACTTC.

The sample holds a few counts of this clone. The CDR3 DNA reads as TGTGCCAGCAGCGAGGACGGGTACACTGAAGCTTTCTTT. As protein: CASSEDGYTEAFF. V and J are TRBV7-9 and TRBJ1-1; D is undetermined. Germline values: CDR1 SEHNR, CDR2 FQNEAQ (reference sequence). The CDR3 is 13 residues long. Trimming left V 5 bases short and J 3 bases short, with 10 bases between.

This chain connects TRBV4-2 to TRBJ1-3; D is uncertain. CDR3 size: 17 residues. CDR1 and CDR2 from the germline V gene are LGHNA and YNFKEQ. The V end lost 0 bases, the J end lost 2 bases, and 14 bases lay between the germline ends. The CDR3 here is CASSQDRRPATGNTIYF. The CDR3, as DNA: TGTGCCAGCAGCCAAGATCGTCGGCCAGCAACTGGAAACACCATATATTTT.

The chain carries TRBV16 and TRBJ2-3, with D unclear. With 1 base removed from V and 1 base from J, the gap between germline ends came to 9 bases. This CDR3 region has 15 residues. Germline V gene data show CDR1 as KGHSY and CDR2 as FQNENV. Written as DNA, the CDR3 is TGTGCCAGCAGCCAATTTATCGGCGGCACAGATACGCAGTATTTT. Its translation: CASSQFIGGTDTQYF.

This clone was detected only a few times. This chain joins TRBV24-1 and TRBJ1-1; unclear D gene. The CDR3 is made up of 13 amino acids. Trimming removed 5 bases from V and 1 base from J, with 7 bases in between. The germline V gene encodes CDR1 KGHDR and CDR2 SFDVKD. DNA of the CDR3: TGTGCCACCAGTGCTGGAAAGAACACTGAAGCTTTCTTT. Translated: CATSAGKNTEAFF.